Below are 20 T cell receptor beta chains sequenced from a single sample in a study of T cell responses to AZD1222 COVID-19 vaccine. Profiling relied on immunoSEQ multiplex PCR, and the TCRdb table lists in-frame clones only, not all of them. Altogether 70,000 to 95,000 clones are present, just over 90% being singletons, with the ten largest covering roughly 12%. The specimen was peripheral blood, collected 28 days after the second AZD1222 dose. These receptors were taken from an adult who received the AZD1222 COVID-19 vaccine.

V usage is TRBV5-4 and J usage is TRBJ1-1, with 8 bases fitting TRBD1. CDR3 length: 13 amino acids. V shed 3 bases and J 6 bases; nucleotides not matched to a gene: 4. Germline V gives CDR1 SGHNT, CDR2 YYREEE (reference sequence). CDR3 amino acids: CASSYRGTPEAFF. CDR3 DNA sequence: TGTGCCAGCAGCTACAGGGGGACCCCTGAAGCTTTCTTT.

The rearrangement joins TRBV5-1 to TRBJ2-7; possibly TRBD2 for D (7 bases). The CDR3 extends over 15 amino acids. The germline V and J ends were trimmed by 0 bases and 5 bases, with 15 bases remaining between them. Germline-derived CDR1 and CDR2 are SGHRS and YFSETQ. CDR3 bases: TGCGCCAGCAGCTTGGAGGGGGGGCGACGAAACGAGCAGTACTTC. Amino acid sequence: CASSLEGGRRNEQYF. Filled out from reference TRBV5-1 and TRBJ2-7, the complete variable domain reads KAGVTQTPRYLIKTRGQQVTLSCSPISGHRSVSWYQQTPGQGLQFLFEYFSETQRNKGNFPGRFSGRQFSNSRSEMNVSTLELGDSALYLCASSLEGGRRNEQYFGPGTRLTVT.

The chain is built from TRBV18 and TRBJ2-6, with TRBD1 matching 8 bases. The ends lost 3 bases at V and 0 bases at J; junction bases unmatched: 1. The CDR3 has 16 residues. CDR1 is KGHSH, CDR2 LQKENI, per germline. The CDR3 is CASSPGTGSGANVLTF. The CDR3 nucleotides read TGTGCCAGCTCACCGGGGACAGGCTCTGGGGCCAACGTCCTGACTTTC.

This CDR3 is CASSLAGGASTEAFF. DNA of the CDR3: TGTGCCAGCAGCTTAGCCGGGGGGGCGAGCACTGAAGCTTTCTTT. The V gene is TRBV7-9, the J gene TRBJ1-1, with TRBD1 as a possible D gene (6 bases). Trimming stripped 0 bases from V and 4 bases from J, with 12 bases between. The CDR3 length is 15 residues. From germline, CDR1 is SEHNR and CDR2 FQNEAQ (reference sequence).

This chain connects TRBV4-1 to TRBJ2-1; 7 bases align to TRBD2. Per germline, CDR1 MGHRA and CDR2 YSYEKL. Germline trimming cut 4 bases from V and 3 bases from J; bases unmatched to any gene: 6. The CDR3 is 15 residues long. CDR3 in amino acids: CASSLAGGLYNEQFF. The DNA of the CDR3 is TGCGCCAGCAGCCTAGCGGGTGGACTCTACAATGAGCAGTTCTTC.

This sequence joins TRBV12-3 or TRBV12-4 and TRBJ1-4; no definite D call. Trimming took off 3 bases at V and 5 bases at J, with 7 bases between the two ends. The CDR3 extends over 13 amino acids. Here the CDR3 reads CASSLSRNEKLFF. The CDR3 DNA reads as TGTGCCAGCAGTTTGTCCAGGAATGAAAAACTGTTTTTT.

The genes are TRBV28 and TRBJ1-1; TRBD1 might be the D (5 bases). Per the germline V gene, CDR1 is MDHEN and CDR2 is SYDVKM. Trimming took 10 bases from V and 0 from J, leaving 15 bases between them. CDR3 length: 14 residues. The CDR3 DNA is TGTGCCATTGAGACAACAGGAGTGAACACTGAAGCTTTCTTT. Translated: CAIETTGVNTEAFF. Based on the CDR3 plus reference TRBV28 and TRBJ1-1, the full variable domain is DVKVTQSSRYLVKRTGEKVFLECVQDMDHENMFWYRQDPGLGLRLIYFSYDVKMKEKGDIPEGYSVSREKKERFSLILESASTNQTSMYLCAIETTGVNTEAFFGQGTRLTVV.

V gene TRBV10-1 combines with J gene TRBJ1-1, with a tentative D call TRBD1 (5 bases). The CDR3 runs to 13 residues. V lost 0 bases and J lost 5, with 7 bases in between. Germline CDR1 is WNHNN and CDR2 is SYGVQD (reference sequence). The CDR3 DNA sequence: TGCGCCAGCAGTGAGTCGGGGGGGACTGAAGCTTTCTTT. It specifies CASSESGGTEAFF.

The chain links TRBV7-8 to TRBJ2-1, with TRBD1 as a possible D gene (6 bases). Between the trimmed V and J ends, which lost 1 base and 6 bases, there was a span of 10 bases. The CDR3 is 14 amino acids. Germline CDR1 is SGHVS and CDR2 is FQNEAQ. CDR3 sequence (DNA): TGTGCCAGCAGCTTAGTCCAGGGGCCCAATGAGCAGTTCTTC. It is translated as CASSLVQGPNEQFF.

This sequence joins TRBV6-1 and TRBJ1-6; TRBD1 matches at 7 bases. Trimming took 0 bases from V and 6 from J; bases not matched to a gene: 5. CDR3 length: 16 amino acids. Germline V lookup: CDR1 MNHNS, CDR2 SASEGT. The CDR3 DNA follows: TGTGCCAGCAGTGAAGCGCCAGGGGGGGTTAATTCACCCCTCCACTTT. It translates to CASSEAPGGVNSPLHF.

V and J are TRBV5-1 and TRBJ1-3, with D unclear. Germline CDR1 is SGHRS and CDR2 is YFSETQ. The CDR3 runs to 14 residues. Trimming removed 0 bases at V and 4 bases at J, with 8 bases between. CDR3 DNA sequence: TGCGCCAGCAGCTTGGATAGAGAGGGAAACACCATATATTTT. Its protein product is CASSLDREGNTIYF.

V gene TRBV3-1 (or the pseudogene TRBV3-2) combines with J gene TRBJ2-7; D is possibly TRBD1 (5 bases). The CDR3 is 15 residues long. Germline values: CDR1 LGHDT, CDR2 YNNKEL (reference sequence). Trimming took 1 base from V and 2 from J, leaving 12 bases between them. The CDR3 loop is CASSQGYRGTYEQYF. CDR3 DNA sequence: TGTGCCAGCAGCCAAGGTTATAGGGGAACCTACGAGCAGTACTTC.

The rearrangement uses TRBV2 and TRBJ1-6; 8 nucleotides line up with TRBD1. The CDR3 consists of 14 residues. Germline CDR1 reads SNHLY; CDR2 reads FYNNEI. Germline trimming cut 6 bases from V and 7 bases from J; bases unmatched to any gene: 5. The CDR3 loop reads CASRGTGQNSPLHF. The DNA for the CDR3 is TGTGCCAGCAGAGGGACAGGTCAAAATTCACCCCTCCACTTT.

V and J are TRBV18 and TRBJ1-1; D is ambiguous. The CDR3 loop spans 14 amino acids. CDR1 and CDR2 (germline): KGHSH, LQKENI. The ends were cut back, 2 bases at V and 2 bases at J, with 9 bases in the middle. DNA for the CDR3: TGTGCCAGCTCACCATCTCGGGATAACACTGAAGCTTTCTTT. Translation gives CASSPSRDNTEAFF.

On this clone itself: Other DNA sequences in the sample encode the same CDR3. The chain carries TRBV6-6 and TRBJ1-1; perhaps TRBD1 as D (6 bases). The germline CDR1 and CDR2 sequences are MNHNY and SVGAGI (reference sequence). CDR3 length: 13 amino acids. The V end lost 6 bases, the J end lost 2 bases, and 10 bases lay between the germline ends. CDR3 sequence (DNA): TGTGCCAGCAGCGGACAGAGAAACACTGAAGCTTTCTTT. It codes for CASSGQRNTEAFF.

The chain links TRBV9 to TRBJ1-6; D gene uncertain. The CDR3 is 13 residues long. Trimming shortened V by 0 bases and J by 7 bases, and 5 bases separated the two germline ends. Germline lookup yields CDR1 SGDLS and CDR2 YYNGEE. CDR3 sequence reads: CASSVGGNSPLHF. CDR3 bases: TGTGCCAGCAGCGTAGGAGGGAATTCACCCCTCCACTTT.

This chain links TRBV3-1 (or the pseudogene TRBV3-2) with TRBJ1-5; no firm D call. The CDR3 sequence is 12 residues long. The V end was cut by 3 bases, the J end by 7 bases, with 7 bases between. Germline loops: CDR1 LGHDT, CDR2 YNNKEL (reference sequence). The DNA for the CDR3 is TGTGCCAGCAGCCATATAGGCCAGCCCCAGCATTTT. Amino acid sequence: CASSHIGQPQHF.

The chain carries TRBV4-1 and TRBJ1-2, with a possible D match to TRBD1 (5 bases). V was clipped by 0 bases and J by 1 base, with 15 bases between them. From germline, CDR1 is MGHRA and CDR2 YSYEKL. The CDR3 runs 17 residues. As DNA, the CDR3 is TGCGCCAGCAGCCAAGATAGGTCAGGGAAGAGTAACTATGGCTACACCTTC. Encoded protein: CASSQDRSGKSNYGYTF.

Here the CDR3 reads CASSTYRGKNTEAFF. The DNA for the CDR3 is TGTGCCAGCAGCACGTACAGGGGAAAGAACACTGAAGCTTTCTTT. The chain is built from TRBV5-6 and TRBJ1-1; the match to TRBD1 covers 7 bases. CDR1 and CDR2 from the germline V gene are SGHDT and YYEEEE. The CDR3 is 15 amino acids. The ends lost 4 bases at V and 1 base at J; junction bases unmatched: 7.

This clone was counted a single time. This chain connects TRBV5-1 to TRBJ2-2; D is undetermined. V lost 3 bases, J lost 3 bases, and 6 bases lay in between. CDR1 SGHRS and CDR2 YFSETQ come from the germline V gene. There are 13 residues in the CDR3. For the CDR3, the DNA is TGCGCCAGCAGCTCGTCGTACACCGGGGAGCTGTTTTTT. Amino acid sequence: CASSSSYTGELFF.